The next 22 T cell receptor beta chains were all read from a single sample in a study of yellow fever vaccine responses in identical twins. A single record per CDR3 protein comes from TCRdb applying MiXCR to the RT-PCR reads. The sample has about 2,500 distinct CDR3 sequences, 83% seen once; the top ten hold around 4%. The source was T cells from blood (PBMCs), unsorted or a sorted subset (not recorded which), collected before or after yellow fever vaccination (not recorded which). The receptors here all came from a woman aged 18 to 35 who received the yellow fever vaccine.

The genes are TRBV7-9 and TRBJ2-3; no definite D call. Looked up from germline, CDR1 is SEHNR and CDR2 is FQNEAQ (reference sequence). V was pared by 5 bases and J by 3 bases, with 15 bases between. The CDR3 is 15 amino acids. The DNA of the CDR3 is TGTGCCAGCAGCCCGCGATGGCCCGGGACAGATACGCAGTATTTT. Protein product: CASSPRWPGTDTQYF.

The chain is built from TRBV21-1 and TRBJ2-7; the table's D call, TRBD2, has no DNA check behind it. TRBV21-1 is noted as a pseudogene. The CDR3 totals 13 residues. This CDR3 reads CASSKGLLYEQYF. In DNA, the CDR3 is TGTGCCAGCAGCAAGGGCCTACTTTACGAGCAGTACTTC.

This clonotype has a single count. The CDR3 here is CASSHPEQYGGYTF. The CDR3 nucleotides read TGCGCCAGCAGCCACCCGGAACAGTATGGGGGCTACACCTTC. The rearrangement joins TRBV4-1 to TRBJ1-2; D call uncertain. Germline V gives CDR1 MGHRA, CDR2 YSYEKL. The CDR3 has 14 residues. V lost 3 bases, J lost 8 bases, and 16 bases lay in between.

The chain recombines TRBV6-5 with TRBJ1-1; 9 bases are a match to TRBD1. Germline V gene data show CDR1 as MNHEY and CDR2 as SVGAGI. V lost 4 bases, J lost 4 bases, and 16 bases stayed unmatched. The CDR3 is 18 residues long. The chain's CDR3 is CASSSIIGTGFLGTEAFF. DNA for the CDR3: TGTGCCAGCAGTTCAATCATTGGGACAGGGTTTTTGGGCACTGAAGCTTTCTTT.

The chain links TRBV5-1 to TRBJ2-3; 11 bases map to TRBD2. Per germline, CDR1 SGHRS and CDR2 YFSETQ. J gave up 2 bases and V 0 bases, and 8 bases lay outside the gene matches. This CDR3 has 18 residues. The CDR3 sequence is CASSLGTGTSGYTDTQYF. For the CDR3, the DNA is TGCGCCAGCAGCTTGGGAACCGGGACTAGCGGATACACAGATACGCAGTATTTT.

This chain connects TRBV14 to TRBJ2-5; D remains unclear. This CDR3 is built from 16 residues. Per germline, CDR1 SGHDN and CDR2 FVKESK. V gave up 2 bases and J gave up 5 bases, with 18 bases separating them. The CDR3 here is CASSQLSAILTETQYF. The CDR3 bases are TGTGCCAGCAGCCAATTGTCAGCGATACTCACCGAGACCCAGTACTTC. The whole variable domain, filled in from reference TRBV14 and TRBJ2-5, reads EAGVTQFPSHSVIEKGQTVTLRCDPISGHDNLYWYRRVMGKEIKFLLHFVKESKQDESGMPNNRFLAERTGGTYSTLKVQPAELEDSGVYFCASSQLSAILTETQYFGPGTRLLVL.

This CDR3 is CASSSGVNEQYF. CDR3 coding DNA: TGTGCCAGCAGTAGTGGGGTTAATGAGCAGTACTTC. This chain joins TRBV11-1 and TRBJ2-7; no clear D gene. Trimming removed 6 bases from V and 7 bases from J, with 13 bases in between. The CDR3 consists of 12 residues. Germline V gene sequence: CDR1 SGHAT, CDR2 FQDESV (reference sequence).

The chain recombines TRBV10-3 with TRBJ2-7; TRBD2 aligns across 7 bases. V lost 7 bases, J lost 0 bases, and 3 bases stayed unmatched. In germline, CDR1 is ENHRY, CDR2 SYGVKD. The CDR3 is 13 amino acids. The CDR3 nucleotides are TGTGCCATCAAAGCGGGGAACTCCTACGAGCAGTACGTC. Translation gives CAIKAGNSYEQYV.

This chain connects TRBV5-1 to TRBJ2-5; a weak D match, TRBD1 (6 bases). V lost 4 bases, J lost 1 base, and 11 bases lay in between. In germline, CDR1 is SGHRS, CDR2 YFSETQ. CDR3 size: 14 residues. CDR3 region: CASSPGQPQETQYF. As DNA, the CDR3 is TGCGCCAGCAGCCCCGGACAGCCCCAAGAGACCCAGTACTTC.

The CDR3 here is CASGHWNRGDTEAFF. Here the CDR3 DNA reads TGCGCCAGCGGACACTGGAACAGGGGGGACACTGAAGCTTTCTTT. The chain combines TRBV4-1 with TRBJ1-1, with 8 bases fitting TRBD1. The ends lost 8 bases at V and 3 bases at J; junction bases unmatched: 11. This CDR3 has 15 residues. Germline lookup yields CDR1 MGHRA and CDR2 YSYEKL.

J is TRBJ2-1 and V is TRBV6-1; the match to TRBD2 covers 10 bases. The V and J ends lost 6 bases and 1 base, in that order; junction bases with no gene match: 3. Per the germline V gene, CDR1 is MNHNS and CDR2 is SASEGT. This CDR3 region has 15 residues. The CDR3 is CASSLAGESYNEQFF. CDR3 coding DNA: TGTGCCAGCAGCCTAGCGGGAGAGTCCTACAATGAGCAGTTCTTC.

V is TRBV15 and J is TRBJ1-2; no definite D call. The CDR3 is 15 residues long. V lost 0 bases and J lost 6, with 14 bases in between. Germline-derived CDR1 and CDR2 are LNHNV and YYDKDF (reference sequence). The CDR3 here is CATSREKEPFNGYTF. DNA of the CDR3: TGTGCCACCAGCAGAGAGAAGGAACCCTTCAATGGCTACACCTTC.

This chain joins TRBV29-1 and TRBJ2-1; no reliable D call. The CDR3 length is 11 residues. Trimming removed 4 bases at V and 7 bases at J, with 8 bases between. Germline V gives CDR1 SQVTM, CDR2 ANQGSEA. The CDR3 bases are TGCAGCGTTGGTTCTGGGAATGAGCAGTTCTTC. The encoded protein is CSVGSGNEQFF.

This clonotype has only a few counts. The V call is TRBV11-3, the J call TRBJ2-3; maybe TRBD2 (7 bases). Trimming left V 4 bases short and J 2 bases short, with 19 bases between. The CDR3 is 17 residues long. Germline V lookup: CDR1 SGHNT, CDR2 YENEEA. DNA of the CDR3: TGTGCCAGCAGCTCCAATGGGGGAGGGACATTCACAGATACGCAGTATTTT. It yields the protein CASSSNGGGTFTDTQYF.

This sequence joins TRBV14 and TRBJ2-3; 11 bases match TRBD2. Germline values: CDR1 SGHDN, CDR2 FVKESK. The CDR3 loop spans 16 amino acids. The V segment lost 3 bases and the J segment 4 bases; nucleotides outside the gene matches: 6. DNA of the CDR3: TGTGCCAGCAGCCATACTAGCGGGAGTGGTTCAGATACGCAGTATTTT. Translated: CASSHTSGSGSDTQYF.

The DNA for the CDR3 is TGTGCCAGCAGCTTACCAGGACTCGAGCAGTACTTC. Protein product: CASSLPGLEQYF. The chain links TRBV7-8 to TRBJ2-7, with D perhaps matching TRBD2 (5 bases). Germline V lookup: CDR1 SGHVS, CDR2 FQNEAQ. This CDR3 is 12 amino acids long. Trimming shortened V by 2 bases and J by 6 bases, and 8 bases separated the two germline ends. Filled out from reference TRBV7-8 and TRBJ2-7, the complete variable domain reads GAGVSQSPRYKVAKRGQDVALRCDPISGHVSLFWYQQALGQGPEFLTYFQNEAQLDKSGLPSDRFFAERPEGSVSTLKIQRTQQEDSAVYLCASSLPGLEQYFGPGTRLTVT.

The rearrangement uses TRBV15 and TRBJ1-1; D not resolved. Germline-derived CDR1 and CDR2 are LNHNV and YYDKDF (reference sequence). V was trimmed by 5 bases and J by 6 bases, leaving 16 bases between them. This CDR3 is built from 14 residues. The CDR3 DNA reads TGTGCCACCAGCCAGGAATTAGAAGTCGCTGAAGCTTTCTTT. Translation gives CATSQELEVAEAFF.

The chain carries TRBV23-1 and TRBJ1-1; D is perhaps TRBD1 (6 bases). TRBV23-1 qualifies as an ORF whose function is uncertain. V was trimmed by 3 bases and J by 5 bases, leaving 13 bases between them. The CDR3 spans 14 residues. CDR3 region: CASSHPTGATEAFF. The DNA for the CDR3 is TGCGCCAGCAGTCACCCGACAGGAGCTACTGAAGCTTTCTTT.

The gene calls are TRBV11-1 and TRBJ2-7; a possible D gene is TRBD2 (5 bases). This CDR3 spans 15 amino acids. The germline V gene encodes CDR1 SGHAT and CDR2 FQDESV (reference sequence). Trimming took 4 bases from V and 0 from J, leaving 13 bases between them. CDR3 loop: CASSSPDGSSYEQYF. CDR3 sequence (DNA): TGTGCCAGCAGCTCCCCCGATGGGAGCTCCTACGAGCAGTACTTC.

The chain links TRBV5-1 to TRBJ2-5; either TRBD1 or TRBD2 may supply D (5 bases each). The ends were cut back, 4 bases at V and 2 bases at J, with 18 bases in the middle. Germline lookup yields CDR1 SGHRS and CDR2 YFSETQ. The CDR3 loop spans 16 amino acids. CDR3 sequence: CASSNTGTRFQETQYF. The CDR3 region has the DNA TGCGCCAGCAGCAATACCGGGACCAGATTTCAAGAGACCCAGTACTTC. Based on the CDR3 plus reference TRBV5-1 and TRBJ2-5, the full variable domain is KAGVTQTPRYLIKTRGQQVTLSCSPISGHRSVSWYQQTPGQGLQFLFEYFSETQRNKGNFPGRFSGRQFSNSRSEMNVSTLELGDSALYLCASSNTGTRFQETQYFGPGTRLLVL.

The CDR3 DNA reads as TGTGCCAGCAGTTTGAGACAGGGCATTTTGGCTTTCTTT. This encodes CASSLRQGILAFF. The rearrangement links TRBV12-3 or TRBV12-4 to TRBJ1-1, with 7 bases fitting TRBD1. Trimming removed 3 bases from V and 11 bases from J; junction bases left unmatched: 9. The CDR3 loop spans 13 amino acids.

V and J are TRBV12-3 or TRBV12-4 and TRBJ2-3; D possibly matches TRBD1 or TRBD2 (7 bases each). This CDR3 contains 16 residues. V dropped 3 bases and J dropped 4 bases, with 17 bases sitting between them. The CDR3 is CASSFNQGGAADTQYF. For the CDR3, the DNA is TGTGCCAGCAGTTTCAACCAGGGGGGGGCCGCAGATACGCAGTATTTT.